This T cell receptor beta chain came from a study of blood T cell repertoires in COVID-19. Study-wide background: Sites in the United States, Italy and Spain provided acute and convalescent COVID-19 samples.

Profiled with immunoSEQ multiplex PCR; TCRdb holds only in-frame clones, not every one. The sample holds tens of thousands of clones; about 90% are singletons and the top ten take about a sixth. The germline gives CDR1 KGHDR, CDR2 SFDVKD. The V end was cut by 4 bases, the J end by 0 bases, with 6 bases between. The CDR3 totals 13 residues. The sequenced material came from peripheral blood. The chain employs TRBV24-1 and TRBJ2-7; D is ambiguous. This TCR derives from a man in his 70s with acute or convalescent COVID-19. The CDR3 DNA reads as TGTGCCACCAGTGAGCCGAGCTCCTACGAGCAGTACTTC. It codes for CATSEPSSYEQYF.